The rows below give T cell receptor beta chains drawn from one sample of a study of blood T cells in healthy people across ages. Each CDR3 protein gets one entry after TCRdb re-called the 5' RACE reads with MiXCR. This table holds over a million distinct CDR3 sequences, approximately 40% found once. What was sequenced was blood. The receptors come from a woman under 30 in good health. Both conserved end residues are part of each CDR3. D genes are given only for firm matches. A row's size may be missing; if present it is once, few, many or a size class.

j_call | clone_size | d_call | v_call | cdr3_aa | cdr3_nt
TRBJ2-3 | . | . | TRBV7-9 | CASSLSHGSSTDTQYF | TGTGCCAGCAGCTTATCCCACGGTAGTAGCACAGATACGCAGTATTTT
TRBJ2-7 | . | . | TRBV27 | CASRNSGNF | TGTGCCAGCAGGAATAGCGGCAACTTC
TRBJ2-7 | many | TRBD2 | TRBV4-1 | CASSRAGLSYEQYF | TGCGCCAGCAGCAGAGCGGGGCTTTCCTACGAGCAGTACTTC
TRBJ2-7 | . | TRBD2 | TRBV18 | CASTSGREALEQYF | TGTGCCAGCACAAGTGGGCGGGAGGCTCTCGAGCAGTACTTC
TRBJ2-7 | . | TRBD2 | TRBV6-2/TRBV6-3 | CASTIRLAAEQYF | TGTGCCAGCACCATTCGACTAGCGGCCGAGCAGTACTTC
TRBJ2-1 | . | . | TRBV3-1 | CASSQGAGAHEQFF | TGTGCCAGCAGCCAAGGAGCAGGGGCGCATGAGCAGTTCTTC
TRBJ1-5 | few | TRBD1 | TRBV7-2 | CASSPVGQAQHF | TGTGCCAGCAGCCCCGTCGGACAGGCCCAGCATTTT
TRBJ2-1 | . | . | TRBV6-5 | CASGPTGLTYNEQFF | TGTGCCAGCGGTCCCACGGGGCTGACCTACAATGAGCAGTTCTTC
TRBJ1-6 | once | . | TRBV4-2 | CASSQARGTKSPGSPLHF | TGTGCCAGCAGCCAAGCCCGTGGGACGAAGTCCCCTGGGTCACCCCTCCACTTT
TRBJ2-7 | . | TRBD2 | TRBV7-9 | CASSSAPGLAASYEQYF | TGTGCCAGCAGCTCCGCCCCGGGACTAGCGGCTTCCTACGAGCAGTACTTC
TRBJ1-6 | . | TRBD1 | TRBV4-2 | CASSLTGGGGSSPLHF | TGTGCCAGCAGCCTGACAGGGGGCGGAGGAAGTTCACCCCTCCACTTT
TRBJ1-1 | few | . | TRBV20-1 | CSTIRGNTEAFF | TGCAGTACTATAAGGGGTAACACTGAAGCTTTCTTT
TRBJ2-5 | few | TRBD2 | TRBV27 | CASSLSWTRQETQYF | TGTGCCAGCAGTTTGTCGTGGACTAGGCAAGAGACCCAGTACTTC
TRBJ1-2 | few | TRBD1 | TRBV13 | CASSPRTGINYGYTF | TGTGCCAGCAGCCCTAGGACAGGGATTAACTATGGCTACACCTTC
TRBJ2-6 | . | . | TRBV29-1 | CSVVSQGSGATVLTF | TGCAGCGTTGTGTCTCAGGGAAGTGGGGCCACCGTCCTGACTTTC
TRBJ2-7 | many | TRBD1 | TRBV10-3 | CAISGPIDRGAYEQYF | TGTGCCATCAGTGGTCCCATAGACAGGGGTGCTTACGAGCAGTACTTC
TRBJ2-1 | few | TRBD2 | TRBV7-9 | CASSSLVAGEKGNEQFF | TGTGCCAGCAGCTCTTTAGTAGCGGGAGAGAAAGGAAATGAGCAGTTCTTC
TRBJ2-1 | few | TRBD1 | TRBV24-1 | CATSDTRGQGYNEQFF | TGTGCCACCAGTGATACAAGGGGACAGGGGTACAATGAGCAGTTCTTC
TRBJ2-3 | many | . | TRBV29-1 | CSVEAGSDTQYF | TGCAGCGTTGAAGCAGGGTCAGATACGCAGTATTTT
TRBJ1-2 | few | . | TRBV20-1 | CSARAAGNNYGYTF | TGCAGTGCTAGAGCGGCGGGCAACAACTATGGCTACACCTTC
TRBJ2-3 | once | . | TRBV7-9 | CASSLRDSNTQYF | TGTGCCAGCAGCTTACGGGACTCAAATACGCAGTATTTT
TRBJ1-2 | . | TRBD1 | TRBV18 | CASSPQRGRTIGGYTF | TGTGCCAGCTCACCACAAAGGGGGCGAACTATAGGCGGCTACACCTTC
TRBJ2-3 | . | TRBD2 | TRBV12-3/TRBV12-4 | CASSLGCRRLAGVQDTQYF | TGTGCCAGCAGTTTGGGCTGTCGGAGGCTAGCGGGAGTCCAAGATACGCAGTATTTT
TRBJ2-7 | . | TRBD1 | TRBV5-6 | CASSNPGQGIGRLKYEQYF | TGTGCCAGCAGTAACCCGGGACAGGGTATTGGTAGGCTTAAATACGAGCAGTACTTC
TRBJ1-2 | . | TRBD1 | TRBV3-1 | CASSQQSVTGGYGYTF | TGTGCCAGCAGCCAGCAATCCGTGACAGGGGGCTATGGCTACACCTTC
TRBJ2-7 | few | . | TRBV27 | CASSGGRAYEQYF | TGTGCCAGCAGTGGGGGGAGAGCCTACGAGCAGTACTTC
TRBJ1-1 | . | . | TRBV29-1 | CSVRGLMNTEAFF | TGCAGCGTGCGGGGCCTCATGAACACTGAAGCTTTCTTT
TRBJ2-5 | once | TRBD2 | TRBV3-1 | CATTGTSGGSGETQYF | TGTGCCACCACCGGGACTAGCGGGGGGTCAGGGGAGACCCAGTACTTC
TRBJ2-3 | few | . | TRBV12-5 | CASGLPTPTQGPDTQYF | TGTGCTAGTGGTTTGCCCACTCCAACTCAAGGCCCAGATACGCAGTATTTT
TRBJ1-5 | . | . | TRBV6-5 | CASSYSRADQPQHF | TGTGCCAGCAGTTACTCGCGCGCCGATCAGCCCCAGCATTTT
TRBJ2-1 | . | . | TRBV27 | CASTPSAGSSYNEQFF | TGTGCCAGCACCCCGAGTGCGGGTAGCTCCTACAATGAGCAGTTCTTC
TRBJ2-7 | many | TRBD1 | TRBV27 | CASTGQGQYEQYF | TGTGCCAGCACGGGACAGGGGCAGTACGAGCAGTACTTC
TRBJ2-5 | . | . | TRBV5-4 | CASRLFASATQYF | TGTGCCAGCAGGCTCTTTGCATCGGCGACCCAGTACTTC
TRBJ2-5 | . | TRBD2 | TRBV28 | CASSLEASGSLGTQYF | TGTGCCAGCAGTTTAGAGGCTAGCGGGAGCCTTGGGACCCAGTACTTC
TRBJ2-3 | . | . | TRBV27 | CASSIGVSTDTQYF | TGTGCCAGCAGTATAGGGGTGAGCACAGATACGCAGTATTTT
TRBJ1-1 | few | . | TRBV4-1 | CASSVTTGGAEAFF | TGCGCCAGCAGCGTGACTACCGGCGGTGCTGAAGCTTTCTTT
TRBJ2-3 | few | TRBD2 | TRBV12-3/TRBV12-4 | CASSRGGRTSTDTQYF | TGTGCCAGCAGCCGGGGGGGGCGAACTAGCACAGATACGCAGTATTTT
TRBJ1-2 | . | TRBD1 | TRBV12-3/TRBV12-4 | CASSNDKQGVLGRYTF | TGTGCCAGCAGTAATGACAAACAGGGGGTTCTCGGTCGCTACACCTTC
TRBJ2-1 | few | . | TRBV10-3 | CAISESSPPLKQFF | TGTGCCATCAGTGAGTCTTCCCCACCCCTAAAGCAGTTCTTC
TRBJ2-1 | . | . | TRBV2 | CASSAPAGLSSYNEQFF | TGTGCCAGCAGCGCCCCCGCAGGGTTGAGCTCCTACAATGAGCAGTTCTTC
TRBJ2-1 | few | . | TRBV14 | CASSRNLGGGDEQFF | TGTGCCAGCAGCCGCAACCTGGGGGGCGGAGATGAGCAGTTCTTC
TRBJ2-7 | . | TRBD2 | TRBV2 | CASSEPGSGRSGEQYF | TGTGCCAGCAGTGAACCCGGGAGCGGGAGGAGCGGCGAGCAGTACTTC
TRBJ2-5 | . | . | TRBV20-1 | CSARGAGSGQETQYF | TGCAGTGCTAGAGGGGCAGGGTCGGGTCAAGAGACCCAGTACTTC
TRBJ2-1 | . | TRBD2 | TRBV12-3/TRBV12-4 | CASSLKAGGPAFF | TGTGCCAGCAGTTTAAAAGCGGGGGGCCCTGCGTTCTTC
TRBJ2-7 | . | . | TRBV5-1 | CASSSPSGRTTRHEQYF | TGCGCCAGCAGCTCGCCCTCAGGGCGAACCACTAGGCACGAGCAGTACTTC
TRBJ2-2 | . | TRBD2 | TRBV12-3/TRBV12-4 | CASSFSAGGRNGELFF | TGTGCCAGCAGTTTCTCAGCGGGGGGGCGTAACGGGGAGCTGTTTTTT
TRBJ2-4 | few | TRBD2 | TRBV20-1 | CSALGGSAAKNIQYF | TGCAGTGCACTGGGGGGGAGTGCGGCCAAAAACATTCAGTACTTC
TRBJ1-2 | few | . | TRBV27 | CASSFGRAYGYTF | TGTGCCAGCAGTTTCGGCAGGGCGTATGGCTACACCTTC
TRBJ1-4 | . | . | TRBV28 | CASGRHQTNEKLFF | TGTGCCAGTGGGAGACACCAAACTAATGAAAAACTGTTTTTT
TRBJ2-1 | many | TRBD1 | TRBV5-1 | CASSLVDRGAYNEQFF | TGCGCCAGCAGCTTGGTGGACAGGGGAGCCTACAATGAGCAGTTCTTC
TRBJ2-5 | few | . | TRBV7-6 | CASSGVGGGETQYF | TGTGCCAGCAGCGGGGTCGGGGGCGGAGAGACCCAGTACTTC
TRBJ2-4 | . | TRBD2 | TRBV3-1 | CASSQDVLGGAGKNIQYF | TGTGCCAGCAGCCAAGACGTCCTCGGGGGGGCTGGCAAAAACATTCAGTACTTC
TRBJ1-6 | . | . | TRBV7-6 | CASSLDPREASPLHF | TGTGCCAGCAGCTTAGATCCCCGGGAAGCCTCACCCCTCCACTTT
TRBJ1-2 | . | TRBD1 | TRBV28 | CASDAGGDGYGYTF | TGTGCCAGCGACGCAGGGGGCGATGGATATGGCTACACCTTC
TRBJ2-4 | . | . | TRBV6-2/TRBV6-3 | CASSSQQNGEGVGYF | TGTGCCAGCAGTTCACAGCAGAACGGAGAGGGTGTTGGGTACTTC